This T cell receptor (beta chain) was captured by sequencing in a study of T-cell reconstitution after alpha-beta-depleted transplantation in children. The CDR3 contains 14 residues. Germline V CDR1 and CDR2: MNHEY, SVGEGT. Trimming took 7 bases from V and 5 from J, leaving 17 bases between them. The library targeted TCRbeta and was prepared with unique molecular identifiers. TCRdb independently ran MiXCR on the PCR reads; one entry per CDR3 protein. The table lists some 240,000 distinct CDR3 sequences, 9.5% to 15% of them singletons, with roughly 2.8% in the top ten. This clonotype has ten or more counts.

Sequencing used PBMCs from the stem cell graft donor, obtained from the stem cell graft. The receptor's source is a human donor who donated a stem cell graft to a child with acute lymphoblastic leukemia. The V call is TRBV6-2 or TRBV6-3, the J call TRBJ2-5; a possible D gene is TRBD1 (5 bases). CDR3 amino acids: CASIKRSSGETQYF. The DNA for the CDR3 is TGTGCCAGCATTAAGAGGTCCTCAGGGGAGACCCAGTACTTC.